This paragraph covers one T cell receptor (beta chain) sequence. Its antigen is unidentified. This entry is derived from a study of T cell repertoires in cytomegalovirus infection. Study in general: HLA-B-restricted CMV epitopes that are well studied were used alongside recently identified HLA-C-restricted ones. It can be stated that public TCR beta signatures indicated CMV infection as well as a matching HLA type.

V was cut by 2 bases and J by 3 bases, with 13 bases left in between. The CDR3 is made up of 15 amino acids. Germline assignment: CDR1 MNHEY and CDR2 SVGEGT. Regarding the study as a whole: Cumulative public TCR beta family frequency identified CMV carriers with the relevant HLA. Within the response measured ex vivo, HLA-C-restricted CMV-specific TCR beta clonotypes were dominant.

TCRdb called the reads again in MiXCR, with one record for every CDR3 protein. The repertoire consists of approximately 730,000 distinct CDR3 sequences, with 25% to 35% occurring once and the leading ten covering roughly 13%. This receptor was obtained from a human donor in good health (CMV status not recorded). Some clones in this sample may be carry-over from other donors' samples. V is TRBV6-2 or TRBV6-3 and J is TRBJ1-2; no definite D call. The sample in question was cultured CD8+ T cells from PBMCs, obtained from culture after CMV antigen stimulation. For the CDR3, the DNA is TGTGCCAGCAGTTACCGGCGTTTTGGGGACTATGGCTACACCTTC. This encodes CASSYRRFGDYGYTF.